These 24 T cell receptor beta chains originate from one sample sequenced in a study of T cell responses to AZD1222 COVID-19 vaccine. Sequencing used immunoSEQ multiplex PCR; TCRdb keeps in-frame clones, though not all of them. The table lists some 100,000 clones, about 87% of them singletons. Here the sequenced sample was peripheral blood, taken on day 0 of MenACWY control vaccination. These receptors were obtained from an adult in good health.

The V and J genes are TRBV7-2 and TRBJ1-5, with a weak D call TRBD1 (6 bases). CDR1 and CDR2 (germline): SGHTA, FQGNSA. This CDR3 contains 15 residues. V was cut by 3 bases and J by 0 bases, with 9 bases left in between. The CDR3 loop is CASSLEGGSNQPQHF. In DNA, the CDR3 is TGTGCCAGCAGCTTGGAGGGGGGTAGCAATCAGCCCCAGCATTTT.

The chain couples TRBV6-5 to TRBJ2-1; D is unresolved. Trimming pared 8 bases from V and 5 bases from J, leaving 16 bases between. The CDR3 has 14 residues. Germline-derived CDR1 and CDR2 are MNHEY and SVGAGI. Written as DNA, the CDR3 is TGTGCCAGCTGCCGGTCAGTCGTTAACAATGAGCAGTTCTTC. Encoded protein: CASCRSVVNNEQFF.

J is TRBJ1-1 and V is TRBV5-8; D might be TRBD1 (5 bases). Germline V gene data show CDR1 as SGHTS and CDR2 as YDEGEE. CDR3 size: 11 residues. With 5 bases removed from V and 6 bases from J, the gap between germline ends came to 8 bases. CDR3 protein: CASRRGAEAFF. In DNA form, the CDR3 reads TGTGCCAGCAGGAGAGGGGCTGAAGCTTTCTTT.

This chain uses TRBV7-9 with TRBJ2-1; D call uncertain. Between the trimmed V and J ends, which lost 4 bases and 8 bases, there was a span of 9 bases. The CDR3 is made up of 12 amino acids. Germline CDR1 and CDR2: SEHNR and FQNEAQ (reference sequence). CDR3 sequence: CASSSAVDEQFF. CDR3 DNA: TGTGCCAGCAGCTCCGCCGTCGATGAGCAGTTCTTC.

This rearrangement joins TRBV5-5 to TRBJ2-7; tentative D call: TRBD2 (6 bases). CDR3 length: 16 residues. CDR1 SGHKS and CDR2 YYEKEE come from the germline V gene (reference sequence). V was pared by 0 bases and J by 4 bases, with 17 bases between. CDR3 sequence: CASSLDFFGGGYEQYF. CDR3 nucleotide sequence: TGTGCCAGCAGCTTGGATTTCTTTGGGGGAGGTTACGAGCAGTACTTC.

The V gene is TRBV5-4, the J gene TRBJ1-2; 12 bases agree with TRBD1. Trimming cost V 4 bases and J 8 bases; bases outside gene matches: 9. CDR1 and CDR2 from the germline V gene are SGHNT and YYREEE (reference sequence). There are 15 residues in the CDR3. The CDR3 loop reads CASSQKGQGAWGYTF. The CDR3 bases are TGTGCCAGCAGCCAGAAGGGACAGGGGGCTTGGGGCTACACCTTC.

This clone was counted once. The chain recombines TRBV5-1 with TRBJ2-2; TRBD2 is a possible D gene (6 bases). The CDR3 length is 15 residues. Germline V gene data show CDR1 as SGHRS and CDR2 as YFSETQ. V dropped 0 bases and J dropped 6 bases, with 12 bases sitting between them. The CDR3 DNA reads as TGCGCCAGCAGCTTGGCCGTCTGGGGGGCCGGGGAGCTGTTTTTT. This translates into CASSLAVWGAGELFF.

The gene calls are TRBV5-1 and TRBJ1-2; D not resolved. The germline V gene has CDR1 SGHRS and CDR2 YFSETQ. The length of the CDR3 is 13 residues. V dropped 4 bases and J dropped 3 bases, with 10 bases sitting between them. The CDR3 coding sequence is TGCGCCAGCAGCCCAGGACTTCACTATGGCTACACCTTC. Its protein product is CASSPGLHYGYTF.

The rearrangement joins TRBV11-3 to TRBJ2-7; 9 nucleotides align to TRBD2. The J segment lost 4 bases and the V segment lost 5 bases, leaving 3 bases of the junction unmatched. The CDR3 extends over 13 amino acids. From germline, CDR1 is SGHNT and CDR2 YENEEA. The CDR3 DNA reads as TGTGCCAGCAGCCCACTAGCGGGTTACGAGCAGTACTTC. Its protein product is CASSPLAGYEQYF.

The chain uses TRBV7-2 and TRBJ1-1; TRBD1 aligns across 10 bases. In germline, CDR1 is SGHTA, CDR2 FQGNSA. V trimming: 4 bases; J trimming: 4 bases; junction bases outside the gene matches: 3. CDR3 length equals 14 residues. This CDR3 reads CASSSRTGGTEAFF. In DNA form, the CDR3 reads TGTGCCAGCAGCTCTCGGACAGGGGGCACTGAAGCTTTCTTT.

The chain is built from TRBV30 and TRBJ1-2; D is perhaps TRBD1 (5 bases). CDR3 length: 14 amino acids. The V and J ends lost 1 base and 4 bases respectively, with 13 bases between them. The V gene's germline CDR1 is GTSNPN and CDR2 SVGIG (reference sequence). In DNA, the CDR3 is TGTGCCTGGAGTGGGGGCGGGTGGAGCTATGGCTACACCTTC. Its protein product is CAWSGGGWSYGYTF. Drawing the rest from reference TRBV30 and TRBJ1-2, the complete variable domain is SQTIHQWPATLVQPVGSPLSLECTVEGTSNPNLYWYRQAAGRGLQLLFYSVGIGQISSEVPQNLSASRPQDRQFILSSKKLLLSDSGFYLCAWSGGGWSYGYTFGSGTRLTVV.

This rearrangement joins TRBV9 to TRBJ1-2; D perhaps matches TRBD1 (6 bases). Trimming took 3 bases from V and 3 from J, leaving 9 bases between them. The CDR3 extends over 13 amino acids. Looked up from germline, CDR1 is SGDLS and CDR2 is YYNGEE. The CDR3 coding sequence is TGTGCCAGCAGCGCAGGGGTAGACTATGGCTACACCTTC. Translation: CASSAGVDYGYTF.

Only a few counts were recorded for this clone. The chain couples TRBV9 to TRBJ1-3; D remains unclear. The length of the CDR3 is 13 residues. Trimming removed 4 bases from V and 7 bases from J, with 12 bases in between. CDR1 and CDR2 from the germline V gene are SGDLS and YYNGEE. The CDR3 reads CASSFPGGNTIYF. DNA for the CDR3: TGTGCCAGCAGCTTTCCCGGAGGCAACACCATATATTTT. Complete variable domain (other parts from reference TRBV9 and TRBJ1-3): DSGVTQTPKHLITATGQRVTLRCSPRSGDLSVYWYQQSLDQGLQFLIQYYNGEERAKGNILERFSAQQFPDLHSELNLSSLELGDSALYFCASSFPGGNTIYFGEGSWLTVV.

The V and J genes are TRBV5-1 and TRBJ1-1, with TRBD1 as a possible D gene (6 bases). The germline V and J ends were trimmed by 3 bases and 5 bases, with 14 bases remaining between them. Germline values: CDR1 SGHRS, CDR2 YFSETQ. The CDR3 runs to 14 residues. The DNA of the CDR3 is TGCGCCAGCAGCTCCATCGGGGGCGAAACTGAAGCTTTCTTT. Translating it yields CASSSIGGETEAFF.

The chain carries TRBV5-8 and TRBJ2-1, with D perhaps given as TRBD1 or TRBD2 (5 bases each). Between the trimmed V and J ends, which lost 0 bases and 4 bases, there was a span of 14 bases. This CDR3 spans 16 amino acids. Germline CDR1 and CDR2: SGHTS and YDEGEE. CDR3 region: CASSLGGGTGYNEQFF. The DNA of the CDR3 is TGTGCCAGCAGCTTGGGGGGCGGAACGGGATACAATGAGCAGTTCTTC.

The rearrangement uses TRBV28 and TRBJ2-7; TRBD2 matches 7 bases. V shed 5 bases and J 0 bases; nucleotides not matched to a gene: 7. Germline V gene data show CDR1 as MDHEN and CDR2 as SYDVKM. This CDR3 has 15 residues. CDR3 DNA sequence: TGTGCCAGCAGTCCCCGGGACTACCCCTCCTACGAGCAGTACTTC. It encodes CASSPRDYPSYEQYF.

This clone was recorded once. This chain joins TRBV7-2 and TRBJ2-1; unclear D gene. The V end lost 3 bases, the J end lost 8 bases, and 14 bases lay between the germline ends. In germline, CDR1 is SGHTA, CDR2 FQGNSA. The CDR3 is 14 amino acids. CDR3: CASSFQRTTYEQFF. The CDR3 region has the DNA TGTGCCAGCAGCTTCCAAAGAACTACGTATGAGCAGTTCTTC.

This clone occurred once. This chain joins TRBV7-3 and TRBJ2-1, with 7 bases aligning to TRBD1. CDR3 length: 16 amino acids. The trim removed 5 bases at V and 4 bases at J, leaving 11 bases unmatched. Germline-derived CDR1 and CDR2 are SGHTA and FQGTGA. The CDR3 reads CASSPAGAGGYNEQFF. CDR3 nucleotide sequence: TGTGCCAGCAGCCCCGCTGGGGCAGGGGGTTACAATGAGCAGTTCTTC.

The chain employs TRBV4-3 and TRBJ2-7; 8 bases map to TRBD1. The CDR3 runs to 16 residues. From germline, CDR1 is LGHNA and CDR2 YSLEER. Trimming took 4 bases from V and 7 from J; bases not matched to a gene: 15. The CDR3 coding sequence is TGCGCCAGCAGCCCTCGTCTTCAGGGGGCGCCGAGGGAGCAGTACTTC. It translates to CASSPRLQGAPREQYF.

The chain has TRBV4-3 and TRBJ2-3; possible D gene TRBD1, 5 bases. Germline loops: CDR1 LGHNA, CDR2 YSLEER. The CDR3 covers 14 residues. The ends were cut back, 1 base at V and 4 bases at J, with 9 bases in the middle. The CDR3 spells CASSQVQGADTQYF. The CDR3 coding sequence is TGCGCCAGCAGCCAAGTCCAGGGCGCAGATACGCAGTATTTT.

The rearrangement links TRBV7-2 to TRBJ1-2; D gene uncertain. Between the trimmed V and J ends, which lost 0 bases and 4 bases, there was a span of 9 bases. Germline loops: CDR1 SGHTA, CDR2 FQGNSA. This CDR3 has 14 amino acids. This CDR3 reads CASSLAVDSYGYTF. In DNA form, the CDR3 reads TGTGCCAGCAGCTTAGCAGTGGATTCCTATGGCTACACCTTC.

The CDR3 sequence is CATSRDRGTVDWQYF. The DNA for the CDR3 is TGTGCCACCAGCAGAGATCGTGGGACAGTCGATTGGCAGTACTTC. The rearrangement joins TRBV15 to TRBJ2-7, with TRBD1 matching 7 bases. V shed 0 bases, J shed 9 bases, and the junction held 11 bases outside the gene matches. From germline, CDR1 is LNHNV and CDR2 YYDKDF (reference sequence). The CDR3 sequence is 15 residues long.

The CDR3 sequence: CASSQRQVYTGELFF. Written as DNA, the CDR3 is TGCGCCAGCAGCCAACGACAGGTATACACCGGGGAGCTGTTTTTT. The rearrangement joins TRBV4-1 to TRBJ2-2, with a tentative D call TRBD1 (6 bases). Trimming took off 2 bases at V and 3 bases at J, with 10 bases between the two ends. Germline V gene data show CDR1 as MGHRA and CDR2 as YSYEKL. This CDR3 is 15 amino acids long.

This chain connects TRBV28 to TRBJ2-7, with 8 bases fitting TRBD1. Germline V gene sequence: CDR1 MDHEN, CDR2 SYDVKM. CDR3 length: 15 residues. J lost 6 bases, V lost 9 bases, and 16 bases had no gene match. CDR3 residues: CASRSGAGGSGEQYF. CDR3 DNA: TGTGCCAGTCGGTCGGGAGCAGGGGGCTCGGGCGAGCAGTACTTC.